These 23 T cell receptor beta chains came from one sample sequenced in a study of T cells after yellow fever vaccination. TCRdb re-analysed the 5' RACE reads in MiXCR, keeping a single row per CDR3 protein. The sample lists around 46,000 distinct CDR3 sequences; about 7% were seen once. Material: CD8+ T cells not binding an NS4B(214-222) dextramer, sorted from PBMCs, obtained 45 days after the yellow fever booster vaccination. These receptors were collected from a young man who received the YFV17D yellow fever vaccine.

The table lists this clonotype with many counts. The CDR3 spells CATSRTPLGQETQYF. In nucleotides, the CDR3 is TGTGCCACCAGCAGAACTCCATTGGGCCAAGAGACCCAGTACTTC. The genes are TRBV15 and TRBJ2-5; D ambiguous. The ends were cut back, 2 bases at V and 1 base at J, with 11 bases in the middle. CDR1 is LNHNV, CDR2 YYDKDF, per germline (reference sequence). This CDR3 comprises 15 residues.

This clonotype was found a few times. This chain links TRBV12-5 with TRBJ2-1; TRBD1 or TRBD2 may be the D gene (6 bases each). This CDR3 spans 15 amino acids. In germline, CDR1 is LGHNT, CDR2 FRNRAP. The V end was cut by 6 bases, the J end by 7 bases, with 19 bases between. CDR3 DNA: TGTGCTAGTGGCCCCGGGGGCCCTCTGAGGAATGAGCAGTTCTTC. Amino acids: CASGPGGPLRNEQFF.

This clonotype has at least ten counts. The chain links TRBV27 to TRBJ2-1, with D possibly matching TRBD1 (6 bases). The germline V gene has CDR1 MNHEY and CDR2 SMNVEV (reference sequence). This CDR3 comprises 13 residues. Trimming took 3 bases from V and 3 from J, leaving 6 bases between them. The CDR3 DNA is TGTGCCAGCAGTTTGGACAGCTACAATGAGCAGTTCTTC. This sequence encodes CASSLDSYNEQFF.

This clonotype was seen at least ten times. The chain carries TRBV10-2 and TRBJ2-7; 7 bases map to TRBD2. V lost 5 bases, J lost 2 bases, and 12 bases stayed unmatched. This CDR3 region has 16 residues. Looked up from germline, CDR1 is WSHSY and CDR2 is SAAADI. This CDR3 is CASSREIAGPAYEQYF. In DNA, the CDR3 is TGCGCCAGCAGTCGAGAAATAGCGGGTCCAGCCTACGAGCAGTACTTC.

This clonotype came up many times. The chain recombines TRBV4-3 with TRBJ2-3; possibly TRBD2 for D (6 bases). The CDR3 contains 15 residues. Germline-derived CDR1 and CDR2 are LGHNA and YSLEER. The V and J ends lost 0 bases and 2 bases respectively, with 9 bases between them. CDR3 coding DNA: TGCGCCAGCAGCCAAGATGCTAGCGACACAGATACGCAGTATTTT. It encodes CASSQDASDTDTQYF.

There are many counts of this clonotype. The chain has TRBV7-2 and TRBJ2-2; 7 bases are a match to TRBD2. The trim removed 1 base at V and 3 bases at J, leaving 8 bases unmatched. CDR1 SGHTA and CDR2 FQGNSA come from the germline V gene. The CDR3 contains 17 residues. For the CDR3, the DNA is TGTGCCAGCAGCTTAGGGTATCCGGGAGGAGACACCGGGGAGCTGTTTTTT. It encodes CASSLGYPGGDTGELFF.

Many counts were recorded for this clonotype. The CDR3 sequence: CASSLSGGAYNSPLHF. In DNA form, the CDR3 reads TGTGCCAGCAGTTTATCTGGGGGCGCCTATAATTCACCCCTCCACTTT. The V gene is TRBV28, the J gene TRBJ1-6; D is possibly TRBD1 (6 bases). V was clipped by 1 base and J by 2 bases, with 9 bases between them. The germline V gene has CDR1 MDHEN and CDR2 SYDVKM. The CDR3 has 16 residues.

The chain is built from TRBV19 and TRBJ2-7, with a weak D call TRBD1 (5 bases). CDR1 LNHDA and CDR2 SQIVND come from the germline V gene (reference sequence). The V gene lost 5 bases and the J gene lost 2 bases, with 10 bases spanning the gap. The CDR3 has 13 amino acids. The CDR3 sequence: CASSPQTAYEQYF. The CDR3 nucleotides read TGTGCCAGTAGTCCGCAGACAGCCTACGAGCAGTACTTC.

This clonotype was seen ten or more times. The V call is TRBV27, the J call TRBJ2-3, with TRBD1 matching 8 bases. The CDR3 has 15 residues. From germline, CDR1 is MNHEY and CDR2 SMNVEV (reference sequence). V shed 7 bases, J shed 1 base, and the junction held 7 bases outside the gene matches. As DNA, the CDR3 is TGTGCCAGCACCCATGGGGGACAGGGCACAGATACGCAGTATTTT. This encodes CASTHGGQGTDTQYF.

This clonotype was picked up many times. The J gene is TRBJ2-1, the V gene TRBV6-2 or TRBV6-3; D is unclear. V lost 1 base, J lost 7 bases, and 8 bases lay in between. The CDR3 totals 13 residues. The germline gives CDR1 MNHEY, CDR2 SVGEGT. CDR3 protein: CASSYFGDNEQFF. The CDR3 nucleotides are TGTGCCAGCAGTTACTTTGGGGATAATGAGCAGTTCTTC.

In this sample, this clonotype turned up many times. This sequence joins TRBV7-8 and TRBJ2-3; TRBD2 matches at 12 bases. Trimming cost V 5 bases and J 4 bases; bases outside gene matches: 16. This CDR3 has 19 amino acids. Germline V CDR1 and CDR2: SGHVS, FQNEAQ. CDR3 DNA sequence: TGTGCCAGCAGCCTAATACTAGCGGGAGGCCCGAGGAGGTCAGATACGCAGTATTTT. Residues: CASSLILAGGPRRSDTQYF.

This clonotype came up a few times. The chain combines TRBV12-3 or TRBV12-4 with TRBJ2-5; D uncertain. Trimming removed 6 bases at V and 1 base at J, with 9 bases between. The CDR3 runs 13 residues. CDR3: CASSPPGQETQYF. CDR3 nucleotide sequence: TGTGCCAGCAGCCCGCCGGGCCAAGAGACCCAGTACTTC.

The rearrangement links TRBV5-4 to TRBJ2-1; D assignment may be TRBD1 or TRBD2 (5 bases each). The CDR3 covers 14 residues. With 0 bases removed from V and 9 bases from J, the gap between germline ends came to 13 bases. Germline V gives CDR1 SGHNT, CDR2 YYREEE (reference sequence). The CDR3: CASSLGDPTIEQFF. CDR3 nucleotide sequence: TGTGCCAGCAGCTTGGGGGACCCAACAATTGAGCAGTTCTTC.

The chain carries TRBV4-3 and TRBJ2-1, with D unclear. The CDR3 is 17 amino acids. CDR1 is LGHNA, CDR2 YSLEER, per germline. V was trimmed by 0 bases and J by 12 bases, leaving 24 bases between them. CDR3 nucleotide sequence: TGCGCCAGCAGCCAAGATTTGGGTTTAGCAACTGCCTTCGGGCAGTTCTTC. Protein product: CASSQDLGLATAFGQFF.

This clonotype was picked up many times. The chain recombines TRBV7-6 with TRBJ2-5, with 8 bases matching TRBD2. The CDR3 consists of 14 residues. V gave up 4 bases and J gave up 5 bases; unmatched junction bases: 6. Germline V gives CDR1 SGHVS, CDR2 FNYEAQ. The CDR3 nucleotides are TGTGCCAGCAGCTATACAGCGGGAGTGGAGACCCAGTACTTC. Translating it yields CASSYTAGVETQYF.

In this sample, this clonotype turned up a few times. The CDR3 DNA reads as TGTGCCAGCAGTGAATCGGGTTCGGACGAGCAGTACTTC. Its protein is CASSESGSDEQYF. V and J are TRBV25-1 and TRBJ2-7; no firm D call. The germline V gene encodes CDR1 MGHDK and CDR2 SYGVNS. This CDR3 has 13 amino acids. V lost 1 base to trimming and J lost 5 bases, with 9 bases between them.

This clonotype was found many times. This chain links TRBV18 with TRBJ2-5; TRBD2 is a possible D gene (5 bases). Trimming stripped 4 bases from V and 2 bases from J, with 8 bases between. This CDR3 is built from 13 residues. Germline V gives CDR1 KGHSH, CDR2 LQKENI. CDR3 sequence: CASSLAPQETQYF. The CDR3 DNA reads as TGTGCCAGCTCACTAGCGCCTCAAGAGACCCAGTACTTC.

This clonotype was counted a few times. The V call is TRBV20-1, the J call TRBJ1-2, with unresolved D. V lost 3 bases, J lost 7 bases, and 15 bases lay in between. Looked up from germline, CDR1 is DFQATT and CDR2 is SNEGSKA (reference sequence). The CDR3 has 13 residues. The CDR3 region is CSASPPNLGGYTF. Written as DNA, the CDR3 is TGCAGTGCTAGCCCCCCCAACCTGGGTGGCTACACCTTC.

There are many counts of this clonotype. The chain combines TRBV2 with TRBJ2-1, with TRBD1 matching 11 bases. Germline values: CDR1 SNHLY, CDR2 FYNNEI. V dropped 8 bases and J dropped 4; count of bases not matched to a gene: 7. CDR3 size: 15 residues. CDR3 coding DNA: TGTGCCAGCCGGGGAGGGACAGGGGGTTACAATGAGCAGTTCTTC. The encoded protein is CASRGGTGGYNEQFF.

CDR3 region: CASSYYGTSGGTDTQYF. In nucleotides, the CDR3 is TGTGCCAGCAGCTACTACGGGACTAGCGGGGGCACAGATACGCAGTATTTT. This chain links TRBV7-6 with TRBJ2-3; TRBD2 aligns across 13 bases. Germline V CDR1 and CDR2: SGHVS, FNYEAQ. The CDR3 loop spans 17 amino acids. V lost 4 bases, J lost 1 base, and 5 bases stayed unmatched.

This chain connects TRBV7-2 to TRBJ2-3; TRBD2 matches at 10 bases. V was pared by 0 bases and J by 2 bases, with 5 bases of the junction left unmatched. CDR3 length: 17 amino acids. Germline values: CDR1 SGHTA, CDR2 FQGNSA. CDR3 amino acids: CASSLALAGEFTDTQYF. CDR3 nucleotide sequence: TGTGCCAGCAGCTTAGCGCTAGCGGGGGAATTCACAGATACGCAGTATTTT.

The table lists this clonotype with many counts. This chain connects TRBV28 to TRBJ2-7, with D uncertain. V shed 7 bases and J shed 2 bases, with 15 bases lying between them. Germline V CDR1 and CDR2: MDHEN, SYDVKM. CDR3 length equals 14 residues. CDR3 loop: CASKGSTSPYEQYF. The DNA for the CDR3 is TGTGCCAGCAAGGGCAGTACCTCCCCCTACGAGCAGTACTTC.

This clonotype came up many times. The chain has TRBV30 and TRBJ2-2; D gene ambiguous. V shed 1 base and J shed 8 bases, with 8 bases lying between them. The CDR3 loop spans 12 amino acids. Germline-derived CDR1 and CDR2 are GTSNPN and SVGIG (reference sequence). CDR3 nucleotide sequence: TGTGCCTGGAGTGCCATCCCGGGGGAGCTGTTTTTT. It encodes CAWSAIPGELFF. Full variable domain (missing parts from reference TRBV30 and TRBJ2-2): SQTIHQWPATLVQPVGSPLSLECTVEGTSNPNLYWYRQAAGRGLQLLFYSVGIGQISSEVPQNLSASRPQDRQFILSSKKLLLSDSGFYLCAWSAIPGELFFGEGSRLTVL.